One T cell receptor beta chain is described in this entry. The target antigen is unknown. Under the authors' procedure: Junction-only sequences produced by ImmunoSEQ had no quality scores, so filtering differed. The protocol was immunoSEQ multiplex PCR, while the TCRdb copy is restricted to in-frame clones and leaves out a portion. V, J and clone size are those of that table, while D and trimming were read from the DNA. The sample includes 2 million to 2.5 million clones, roughly 91% of them seen just once. Positive CCR7 selection of CD45RO-negative cells yielded the naive CD8 cells, and terminally differentiated effector memory CD45RA+ cells were excluded. Only Caucasian adults living in Nashville, Tennessee served as donors. This entry belongs to a study of shared clonotypes between healthy human individuals. Study in general: CD4 naive and CD4 memory each took three plates per donor, while CD8 naive took two and CD8 memory one. Study-wide results and caveats: It was expected that sequencing depth would affect clonotype sharing among donors.

Trimming took 6 bases from V and 2 from J; bases not matched to a gene: 1. Germline V gene sequence: CDR1 MNHEY, CDR2 SVGAGI. This CDR3 is 12 amino acids long. The V gene is TRBV6-5, the J gene TRBJ2-7, with TRBD1 matching over 7 bases. Sequenced input: naive CD8+ T cells from PBMCs. The TCR sequence derives from a young man in good health. Some clones in this sample may be carry-over from other donors' samples. In DNA, the CDR3 is TGTGCCAGCAGGGGACAGCCCTACGAGCAGTACTTC. This gives the protein CASRGQPYEQYF.